A single sample is the source of the 23 T cell receptor beta chains below, sequenced in a study of spatial heterogeneity in lung cancer (dated by TCRdb to between 2019 and 2020). Explained via the paper, the time point label denotes: sample taken at primary tumor resection. Whole RNA extracted from tumor and nontumor lung tissue, or from cryopreserved PBMC samples, was used for TCR sequencing without cell sorting. The library was prepared using 5' RACE. The reads were generated on a NextSeq 500. TCRdb applied fastp at Q25 and MiXCR to the public reads, then kept only in-frame beta chains. Rows merge per CDR3 protein into single entries with the most common DNA and genes. For this sample the table gives tens of thousands of distinct CDR3 sequences, of which approximately 20% were detected only once. 5% to 8% of the sample is held by the ten biggest clonotypes. Sequencing used PBMCs, obtained at surgery. The origin of the receptors is a male donor with early-stage non-small cell lung cancer.

As to this clonotype: This may arise from a read error, as a much more abundant clone is one base away. V usage is TRBV7-3 and J usage is TRBJ1-1; D not certain. The CDR3 length is 13 residues. CDR1 is SGHTA, CDR2 FQGTGA, per germline. The V end lost 0 bases, the J end lost 6 bases, and 8 bases lay between the germline ends. The CDR3 region has the DNA TGTGCCAGCAGCTTAACAGAAAACGCTGAAGCTTTCTTT. Translation gives CASSLTENAEAFF.

The chain carries TRBV2 and TRBJ1-5; TRBD1 agrees at 10 bases. The length of the CDR3 is 21 residues. The J segment lost 4 bases and the V segment lost 6 bases, leaving 24 bases of the junction unmatched. Germline V CDR1 and CDR2: SNHLY, FYNNEI. The CDR3 nucleotides read TGTGCCAGCAGGGGTCGGGAGACAGGGGGCATCTCGCCTTATAGGAATCAGCCCCAGCATTTT. Translated: CASRGRETGGISPYRNQPQHF. The whole variable domain, filled in from reference TRBV2 and TRBJ1-5, reads EPEVTQTPSHQVTQMGQEVILRCVPISNHLYFYWYRQILGQKVEFLVSFYNNEISEKSEIFDDQFSVERPDGSNFTLKIRSTKLEDSAMYFCASRGRETGGISPYRNQPQHFGDGTRLSIL.

A few counts support this clonotype. The rearrangement joins TRBV24-1 to TRBJ2-2; maybe TRBD2 (5 bases). Per germline, CDR1 KGHDR and CDR2 SFDVKD. V dropped 5 bases and J dropped 4 bases, with 13 bases sitting between them. The CDR3 runs to 15 residues. CDR3 sequence reads: CATSGSGETTGELFF. CDR3 DNA sequence: TGTGCCACCAGTGGGAGCGGAGAGACCACCGGGGAGCTGTTTTTT.

This clonotype was observed a few times. The gene calls are TRBV9 and TRBJ2-1; TRBD1 might be the D (5 bases). Per the germline V gene, CDR1 is SGDLS and CDR2 is YYNGEE. The CDR3 contains 12 residues. V lost 10 bases and J lost 9, with 17 bases in between. Here the CDR3 DNA reads TGTGCCTCCCGCAGGGTGAATGGTGAGCAGTTCTTC. Encoded protein: CASRRVNGEQFF.

V is TRBV19 and J is TRBJ2-5, with 12 bases identical to TRBD2. Germline V gene data show CDR1 as LNHDA and CDR2 as SQIVND (reference sequence). This CDR3 spans 16 amino acids. V shed 4 bases, J shed 0 bases, and the junction held 3 bases outside the gene matches. The CDR3 here is CASSSSSGGDQETQYF. In DNA form, the CDR3 reads TGTGCCAGTAGTAGCTCTAGCGGGGGGGACCAAGAGACCCAGTACTTC.

This clonotype was observed at least ten times. This chain uses TRBV7-9 with TRBJ2-1, with D perhaps matching TRBD2 (5 bases). Germline V gene sequence: CDR1 SEHNR, CDR2 FQNEAQ (reference sequence). The germline V and J ends were trimmed by 2 bases and 9 bases, with 17 bases remaining between them. The CDR3 extends over 15 amino acids. The CDR3 loop reads CASSLWSASRGEQFF. The CDR3 coding sequence is TGTGCCAGCAGCTTATGGTCGGCCTCACGGGGTGAGCAGTTCTTC.

This chain links TRBV9 with TRBJ1-6, with TRBD1 as a possible D gene (6 bases). Germline lookup yields CDR1 SGDLS and CDR2 YYNGEE. The CDR3 covers 15 residues. The ends were cut back, 0 bases at V and 10 bases at J, with 14 bases in the middle. The CDR3 here is CASSVGPGAGSPLHF. For the CDR3, the DNA is TGTGCCAGCAGCGTAGGGCCGGGGGCTGGCTCACCCCTCCACTTT.

This clonotype came up a few times. The chain carries TRBV5-5 and TRBJ1-2; no reliable D call. Germline V lookup: CDR1 SGHKS, CDR2 YYEKEE (reference sequence). The CDR3 runs to 13 residues. V lost 0 bases and J lost 4, with 7 bases in between. CDR3 loop: CASSLDQSYGYTF. CDR3 in DNA: TGTGCCAGCAGCTTGGACCAGTCCTATGGCTACACCTTC.

This clonotype was seen at least ten times. This chain joins TRBV13 and TRBJ2-3; 7 bases align to TRBD1. This CDR3 has 14 amino acids. V shed 5 bases and J 4 bases; nucleotides not matched to a gene: 6. Germline CDR1 is PRHDT and CDR2 is FYEKMQ (reference sequence). In DNA form, the CDR3 reads TGTGCCAGCAGCAACCCCGGGACAGCAGATACGCAGTATTTT. It codes for CASSNPGTADTQYF.

The chain employs TRBV6-5 and TRBJ1-4, with D tentatively TRBD1 (5 bases). The CDR3 is 13 residues long. Germline assignment: CDR1 MNHEY and CDR2 SVGAGI. Trimming left V 2 bases short and J 13 bases short, with 14 bases between. The CDR3 spells CASSYGGERRLFF. For the CDR3, the DNA is TGTGCCAGCAGTTACGGAGGGGAGAGGAGACTGTTTTTT.

CDR3 bases: TGCGCCAGCAGCCCCGGTAGCGGGGGCGCAGATACGCAGTATTTT. Translated: CASSPGSGGADTQYF. This rearrangement joins TRBV5-1 to TRBJ2-3; 9 bases map to TRBD2. Germline V gene lookup returns CDR1 SGHRS and CDR2 YFSETQ. With 4 bases clipped from V and 4 bases from J, the junction kept 7 bases outside the gene matches. This CDR3 comprises 15 residues.

The chain recombines TRBV11-3 with TRBJ2-7, with D perhaps TRBD1 or TRBD2 (5 bases each). Per germline, CDR1 SGHNT and CDR2 YENEEA. Trimming left V 3 bases short and J 2 bases short, with 14 bases between. The CDR3 runs to 15 residues. CDR3 sequence (DNA): TGTGCCAGCAGCTTTTCCCGGGACCGAGCCTACGAGCAGTACTTC. Its protein product is CASSFSRDRAYEQYF. Full variable domain (remainder filled in from reference TRBV11-3 and TRBJ2-7): EAGVVQSPRYKIIEKKQPVAFWCNPISGHNTLYWYLQNLGQGPELLIRYENEEAVDDSQLPKDRFSAERLKGVDSTLKIQPAELGDSAVYLCASSFSRDRAYEQYFGPGTRLTVT.

The CDR3 here is CASSFWGRGDEKLFF. CDR3 coding DNA: TGTGCCAGCAGCTTTTGGGGCCGCGGGGATGAAAAACTGTTTTTT. The chain is built from TRBV7-6 and TRBJ1-4, with a possible D match to TRBD1 (5 bases). Germline lookup yields CDR1 SGHVS and CDR2 FNYEAQ. This CDR3 is 15 amino acids long. The V end was cut by 3 bases, the J end by 6 bases, with 14 bases between.

This chain links TRBV27 with TRBJ2-7, with D uncertain. The length of the CDR3 is 15 residues. The V end lost 5 bases, the J end lost 3 bases, and 17 bases lay between the germline ends. CDR1 is MNHEY, CDR2 SMNVEV, per germline (reference sequence). The CDR3 here is CASSLYPSENYEQYF. Written as DNA, the CDR3 is TGTGCCAGCAGTCTCTACCCCTCGGAAAACTACGAGCAGTACTTC.

The rearrangement links TRBV20-1 to TRBJ1-5; D unclear. V was trimmed by 1 base and J by 0 bases, leaving 10 bases between them. Germline V gene lookup returns CDR1 DFQATT and CDR2 SNEGSKA (reference sequence). The CDR3 spans 15 residues. DNA for the CDR3: TGCAGTGCTAGAGTCCAGGACCGTAGCAATCAGCCCCAGCATTTT. Translation gives CSARVQDRSNQPQHF.

This clonotype has just a few counts. In DNA form, the CDR3 reads TGTGCCAGCTCACCACGCGAGGGATCGTACGAGCAGTACTTC. It specifies CASSPREGSYEQYF. The V gene is TRBV18, the J gene TRBJ2-7; possibly TRBD2 for D (5 bases). The germline V gene has CDR1 KGHSH and CDR2 LQKENI. The CDR3 is 14 amino acids. The V gene lost 1 base and the J gene lost 4 bases, with 11 bases spanning the gap.

This sequence joins TRBV5-5 and TRBJ2-7, with a tentative D call TRBD1 (6 bases). The ends were cut back, 4 bases at V and 1 base at J, with 12 bases in the middle. CDR1 SGHKS and CDR2 YYEKEE come from the germline V gene (reference sequence). This CDR3 is built from 14 residues. The CDR3: CASSMLQGSYEQYF. The CDR3 nucleotides read TGTGCCAGCAGCATGTTACAGGGATCCTACGAGCAGTACTTC.

This clonotype was seen more than once but under ten times. V usage is TRBV6-2 or TRBV6-3 and J usage is TRBJ2-2, with D hard to call. The CDR3 totals 15 residues. Trimming removed 1 base from V and 3 bases from J, with 9 bases in between. Germline CDR1 MNHEY, CDR2 SVGEGT. CDR3 in amino acids: CASSYFDTHTGELFF. As DNA, the CDR3 is TGTGCCAGCAGTTACTTTGACACCCACACCGGGGAGCTGTTTTTT.

This clonotype turned up a few times. V is TRBV5-1 and J is TRBJ2-7; TRBD1 agrees at 12 bases. The CDR3 runs to 16 residues. The J segment lost 7 bases and the V segment lost 4 bases, leaving 12 bases of the junction unmatched. Per germline, CDR1 SGHRS and CDR2 YFSETQ. CDR3 region: CASSIGTGGLSREQYF. In DNA, the CDR3 is TGCGCCAGCAGCATCGGGACAGGGGGCCTGTCGAGGGAGCAGTACTTC. The full variable domain, with the rest looked up from reference TRBV5-1 and TRBJ2-7, is KAGVTQTPRYLIKTRGQQVTLSCSPISGHRSVSWYQQTPGQGLQFLFEYFSETQRNKGNFPGRFSGRQFSNSRSEMNVSTLELGDSALYLCASSIGTGGLSREQYFGPGTRLTVT.

This clonotype was counted many times. The CDR3 is CSARDETRLSVAQYF. CDR3 sequence (DNA): TGCAGTGCTAGAGACGAAACGAGATTGTCGGTGGCCCAGTACTTC. This chain connects TRBV20-1 to TRBJ2-5, with D uncertain. The V gene's germline CDR1 is DFQATT and CDR2 SNEGSKA (reference sequence). The CDR3 sequence is 15 residues long. The V end lost 0 bases, the J end lost 9 bases, and 20 bases lay between the germline ends.

This clonotype was seen a few times. The V gene is TRBV11-1, the J gene TRBJ2-7; possible D gene TRBD1, 5 bases. Germline V gene lookup returns CDR1 SGHAT and CDR2 FQDESV (reference sequence). Trimming removed 2 bases at V and 3 bases at J, with 5 bases between. The CDR3 is made up of 12 amino acids. The chain's CDR3 is CASSLQGYEQYF. Here the CDR3 DNA reads TGTGCCAGCAGCTTACAGGGCTACGAGCAGTACTTC. Using reference TRBV11-1 and TRBJ2-7 for the parts outside the CDR3, the full variable domain is EAEVAQSPRYKITEKSQAVAFWCDPISGHATLYWYRQILGQGPELLVQFQDESVVDDSQLPKDRFSAERLKGVDSTLKIQPAELGDSAMYLCASSLQGYEQYFGPGTRLTVT.

The V and J genes are TRBV20-1 and TRBJ2-1; D is ambiguous. CDR1 is DFQATT and CDR2 is SNEGSKA in the germline V gene (reference sequence). V lost 7 bases and J lost 2, with 9 bases in between. This CDR3 has 12 amino acids. The CDR3 DNA is TGCAGTGTCAAATCTGCCTACAATGAGCAGTTCTTC. This encodes CSVKSAYNEQFF.

This chain links TRBV6-2 or TRBV6-3 with TRBJ2-7; D is possibly TRBD2 (6 bases). CDR1 is MNHEY, CDR2 SVGEGT, per germline. Trimming cost V 2 bases and J 1 base, with 24 bases left between them. This CDR3 is 19 amino acids long. The CDR3: CASSYNLRAGRGSSYEQYF. CDR3 coding DNA: TGTGCCAGCAGTTACAATTTGCGAGCGGGTCGCGGAAGTTCCTACGAGCAGTACTTC.